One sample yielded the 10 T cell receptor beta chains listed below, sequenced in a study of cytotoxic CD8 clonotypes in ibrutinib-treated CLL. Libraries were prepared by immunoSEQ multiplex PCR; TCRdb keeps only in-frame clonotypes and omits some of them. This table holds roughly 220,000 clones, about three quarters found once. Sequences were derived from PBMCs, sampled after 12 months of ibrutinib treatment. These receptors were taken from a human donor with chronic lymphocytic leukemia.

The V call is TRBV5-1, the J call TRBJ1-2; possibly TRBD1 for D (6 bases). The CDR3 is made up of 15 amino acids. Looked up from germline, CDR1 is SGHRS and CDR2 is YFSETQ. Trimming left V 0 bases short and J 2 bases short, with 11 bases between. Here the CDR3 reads CASSLGARGNYGYTF. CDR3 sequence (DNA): TGCGCCAGCAGCTTGGGTGCCAGGGGAAACTATGGCTACACCTTC. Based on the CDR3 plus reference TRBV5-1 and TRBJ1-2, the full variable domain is KAGVTQTPRYLIKTRGQQVTLSCSPISGHRSVSWYQQTPGQGLQFLFEYFSETQRNKGNFPGRFSGRQFSNSRSEMNVSTLELGDSALYLCASSLGARGNYGYTFGSGTRLTVV.

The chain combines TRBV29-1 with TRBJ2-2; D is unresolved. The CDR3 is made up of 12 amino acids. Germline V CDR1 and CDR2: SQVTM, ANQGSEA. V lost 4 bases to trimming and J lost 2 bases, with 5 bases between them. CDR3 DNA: TGCAGCGTTGCAAGCAACACCGGGGAGCTGTTTTTT. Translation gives CSVASNTGELFF.

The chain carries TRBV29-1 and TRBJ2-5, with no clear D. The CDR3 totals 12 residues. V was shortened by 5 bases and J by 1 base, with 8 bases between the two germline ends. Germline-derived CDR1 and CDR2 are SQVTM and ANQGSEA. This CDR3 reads CSVRSTQETQYF. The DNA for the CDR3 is TGCAGCGTTAGGTCGACCCAAGAGACCCAGTACTTC.

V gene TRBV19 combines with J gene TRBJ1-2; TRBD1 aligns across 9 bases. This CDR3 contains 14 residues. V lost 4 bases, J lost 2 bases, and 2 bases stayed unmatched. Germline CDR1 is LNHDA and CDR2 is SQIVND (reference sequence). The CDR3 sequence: CASSNGQGNYGYTF. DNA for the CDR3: TGTGCCAGTAGTAACGGACAGGGGAACTATGGCTACACCTTC.

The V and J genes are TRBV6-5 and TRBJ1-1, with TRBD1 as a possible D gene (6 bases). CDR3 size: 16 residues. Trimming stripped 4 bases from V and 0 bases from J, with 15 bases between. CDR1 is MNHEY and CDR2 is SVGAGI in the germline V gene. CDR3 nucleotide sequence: TGTGCCAGCAGTTTCTTCCTGACAGGAATGAACACTGAAGCTTTCTTT. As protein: CASSFFLTGMNTEAFF.

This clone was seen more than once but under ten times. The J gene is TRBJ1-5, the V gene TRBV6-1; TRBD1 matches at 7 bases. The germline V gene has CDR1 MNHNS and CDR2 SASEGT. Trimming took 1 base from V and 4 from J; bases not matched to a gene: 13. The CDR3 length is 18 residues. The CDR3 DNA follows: TGTGCCAGCAGTGAAGTCGACAGGGCTACTCGGAGTAATCAGCCCCAGCATTTT. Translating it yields CASSEVDRATRSNQPQHF.

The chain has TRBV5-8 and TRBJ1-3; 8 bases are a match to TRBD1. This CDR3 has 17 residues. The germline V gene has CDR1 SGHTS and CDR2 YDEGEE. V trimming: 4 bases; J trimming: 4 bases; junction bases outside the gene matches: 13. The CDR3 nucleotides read TGTGCCAGCAGCGAAGGATCAGGGGGCTCTGGCGGAAACACCATATATTTT. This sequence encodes CASSEGSGGSGGNTIYF.

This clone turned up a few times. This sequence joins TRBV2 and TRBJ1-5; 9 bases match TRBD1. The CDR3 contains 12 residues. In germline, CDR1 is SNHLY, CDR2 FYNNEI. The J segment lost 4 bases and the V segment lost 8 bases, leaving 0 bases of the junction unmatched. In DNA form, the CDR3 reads TGTGCCAGCGGACAGGGGAATCAGCCCCAGCATTTT. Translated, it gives CASGQGNQPQHF.

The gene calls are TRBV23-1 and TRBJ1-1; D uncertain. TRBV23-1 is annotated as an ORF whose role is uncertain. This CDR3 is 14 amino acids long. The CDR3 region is CVKKARGWGTEAFF. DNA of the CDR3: TGCGTCAAAAAAGCGCGGGGATGGGGCACTGAAGCTTTCTTT.

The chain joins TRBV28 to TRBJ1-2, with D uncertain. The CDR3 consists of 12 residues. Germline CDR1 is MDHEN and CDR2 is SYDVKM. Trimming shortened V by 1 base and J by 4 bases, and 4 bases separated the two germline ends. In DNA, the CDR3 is TGTGCCAGCAGTTTATTGGGCTATGGCTACACCTTC. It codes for CASSLLGYGYTF.